Listed here is a single T cell receptor (beta chain). In this sample, this clone turned up once. Its antigen target is currently unknown. Per-base qualities were not stored, and no clone one base away is much larger. The CDR3 holds 16 amino acids from the cysteine to the phenylalanine. Only the CDR3 region is kept as DNA, spanning 48 bases read in frame from base 1. Taken from the germline V gene (reference sequence), the CDR1 and CDR2 loops are LNHDA and SQIVND. The V end gives up 3 bases and the J end 3 bases, leaving 8 bases in the junction not matched to a gene. The sample comes from a study of technical replicates of blood from several donors (TCRdb year 2017). Receptor libraries were prepared by the immunoSEQ multiplex PCR assay. This immuneACCESS table, as held by TCRdb, lists in-frame sequences with V and J called but not all clones. Of the missing ones, under half trace to an unresolved V gene in checked studies; the others have no known cause. The sample includes almost 90,000 clones, with approximately 95% observed a single time. The ten largest clonotypes hold 0.34% of the sample.

Source material: T cells isolated from PBMCs. The sequence was obtained from a human donor in good health. The chain is assembled from TRBV19 and TRBJ2-3; 8 bases in the junction line up with TRBD1. In nucleotides, the sequence is TGTGCCAGTAGTATTGTAGGGACAGGTTGGACAGATACGCAGTATTTT. The encoded protein is CASSIVGTGWTDTQYF.